This is a list of T cell receptor beta chains from one sample in a study of shared clonotypes between healthy human individuals. The assay was immunoSEQ multiplex PCR, and TCRdb's table has in-frame clones only and misses some. The sample carries roughly 2.5 million clones, approximately 94% recorded once. Sequencing used naive CD4+ T cells sorted from blood. These TCRs come from a man younger than 35 in good health. Each CDR3 is given with its conserved first and last residue. D genes are given only for firm matches. Where a row states a size, it is once, few, many or the class of an expanded clone; other rows omit it.

CDR3 DNA,CDR3 protein,clone size,D gene,V gene,J gene
TGCGCCAGCAGCTTGGACCCTAGCGCGAGCACCGGGGAGCTGTTTTTT,CASSLDPSASTGELFF,NA,NA,TRBV5-1,TRBJ2-2
TGTGCCAGCAGTCCCAGGGTTTTACAAGAGACCCAGTACTTC,CASSPRVLQETQYF,NA,NA,TRBV27,TRBJ2-5
TGTGCCAGCAGCCCCGGGGCGGGACCGAGCACAGATACGCAGTATTTT,CASSPGAGPSTDTQYF,NA,NA,TRBV7-8,TRBJ2-3
TGCGCCAGCAGCCAAGGACAGTCCAGCTCCTACGAGCAGTACTTC,CASSQGQSSSYEQYF,NA,NA,TRBV4-1,TRBJ2-7
TGTGCCAGCAGCTTGGCAGGGTCGACCTACGAGCAGTACTTC,CASSLAGSTYEQYF,NA,NA,TRBV11-3,TRBJ2-7
TGTGCCAGCAGTTACGAAAGGGGACCCTACGAGCAGTACTTC,CASSYERGPYEQYF,NA,NA,TRBV6-5,TRBJ2-7
TGTGCCAGCAGCTTAGCCCGGCAGGGCCGGGAAAAACTGTTTTTT,CASSLARQGREKLFF,NA,NA,TRBV7-9,TRBJ1-4
TGCGCCAGCAGTCACCGATACAATGAGCAGTTCTTC,CASSHRYNEQFF,NA,NA,TRBV23-1,TRBJ2-1
TGCGCCAGCAGCTCTGGACAGGGATTTTCAGAGGTGACCGGGGAGCTGTTTTTT,CASSSGQGFSEVTGELFF,NA,TRBD1,TRBV5-1,TRBJ2-2
TGTGCCAGCAGCCTCTCGGCCAACACTGAAGCTTTCTTT,CASSLSANTEAFF,NA,NA,TRBV6-6,TRBJ1-1
TGTGCCAGCAGCCCCCGCCAAGGGGGCGAAGCTTTCTTT,CASSPRQGGEAFF,NA,TRBD1,TRBV7-2,TRBJ1-1
TGTGCCAGCAGTCCCGACAGAAATAGAAATGGCTACACCTTC,CASSPDRNRNGYTF,NA,NA,TRBV5-4,TRBJ1-2
TGTGCCAGCAGCTTGGGGACAGTGAGTTACAATGAGCAGTTCTTC,CASSLGTVSYNEQFF,NA,NA,TRBV5-8,TRBJ2-1
TGTGCCAGCAGTGTTACCGGGTCCTATGGCTACACCTTC,CASSVTGSYGYTF,NA,NA,TRBV6-6,TRBJ1-2
TGTGCCAGCAGCTTAGATGGACGGATCAATCAGCCCCAGCATTTT,CASSLDGRINQPQHF,NA,NA,TRBV7-2,TRBJ1-5
TGTGCCAGCTCACCACTTGGGACAGGGGGCACAGATACGCAGTATTTT,CASSPLGTGGTDTQYF,NA,TRBD1,TRBV18,TRBJ2-3
TGTGCCAGCAGCGGAGATGGCCCGGCCCAGTACTTC,CASSGDGPAQYF,NA,NA,TRBV7-9,TRBJ2-5
TGTGCCTGGAATACAGGGGGCGGGCAGCCCCAGCATTTT,CAWNTGGGQPQHF,few,TRBD1,TRBV30,TRBJ1-5
TGTGCCATCAGAGGGGAAGGGAGCAATCAGCCCCAGCATTTT,CAIRGEGSNQPQHF,NA,NA,TRBV10-3,TRBJ1-5
TGTGCCAGCAGCCCGGGACTACTCACAGATACGCAGTATTTT,CASSPGLLTDTQYF,NA,TRBD2,TRBV7-8,TRBJ2-3
TGTGCCTGGAGTGTCACGTCGGATACGCAGTATTTT,CAWSVTSDTQYF,NA,NA,TRBV30,TRBJ2-3
TGTGCCAGCAGTACCGTTGGGACAGACGCTGGCTACACCTTC,CASSTVGTDAGYTF,NA,TRBD1,TRBV28,TRBJ1-2
TGTGCCAGCAGCTTAGGTGCAGGGGATGGTGAGCAGTACTTC,CASSLGAGDGEQYF,NA,NA,TRBV7-9,TRBJ2-5
TGTGCCAGCAGTGCCTCCGGGACTAGCGGTTATACGCAGTATTTT,CASSASGTSGYTQYF,NA,TRBD2,TRBV27,TRBJ2-3
TGTGCCAGCTCACCAGGAGGGACAGATACGCAGTATTTT,CASSPGGTDTQYF,NA,NA,TRBV18,TRBJ2-3
TGTGCCATCAGTGATAGGGATGCGGACTCCGGTAGAGATACGCAGTATTTT,CAISDRDADSGRDTQYF,once,NA,TRBV10-3,TRBJ2-3
TGTGCCAGCAGCTTGCAGACTAGCGGGAAAGATACGCAGTATTTT,CASSLQTSGKDTQYF,NA,TRBD2,TRBV5-4,TRBJ2-3
TGTGCCAGCAGCTTAGGACTAGCGGACAATGAGCAGTTCTTC,CASSLGLADNEQFF,NA,TRBD2,TRBV7-2,TRBJ2-1
TGCAGCGTTCTTTTGAGCTACGAGCAGTACTTC,CSVLLSYEQYF,NA,NA,TRBV29-1,TRBJ2-7
TGTGCCAGTAAGATCGGACAGGGGGCTTCACCCCTCCACTTT,CASKIGQGASPLHF,NA,TRBD1,TRBV19,TRBJ1-6